This paragraph covers one T cell receptor (beta chain) sequence. The data originate from a study of blood T cell repertoires in COVID-19. Methods used by the authors: Reference gene primers were amplified, and this amplification served to estimate nucleated cell counts. Data came from immunoSEQ multiplex PCR; TCRdb stores just in-frame clones and leaves some out. V, J and clone size are taken as reported in that table, and D and trimming were inferred from the DNA itself. The sample lists roughly 250,000 clones; around 87% were seen once. The V and J ends lost 6 bases and 8 bases, in that order; junction bases with no gene match: 14. CDR1 is MNHEY, CDR2 SMNVEV, per germline (reference sequence). The CDR3 contains 17 residues.

The material sequenced was peripheral blood. The TCR was taken from a woman aged 45-65 years with acute or convalescent COVID-19. The chain combines TRBV27 with TRBJ2-2; 11 bases agree with TRBD2. The CDR3 coding sequence is TGTGCCAGCAGGAAAAATAGCGGGAGGGTTCAGTGGGGGGAGCTGTTTTTT. Translation gives CASRKNSGRVQWGELFF.